This paragraph reports one T cell receptor (beta chain). The antigen is undetermined. The entry originates in a study of vaccination and CD4 T cells after COVID-19. Sample treatment: approximately nine-day PBMC culture with coronavirus spike peptide pools or control peptides (ViraFEST assay). Cultured CD4+ T cells had their DNA profiled by the Oncomine TCR Beta short-read assay. Using its own MiXCR run on the PCR reads, TCRdb lists one record per CDR3 protein. Of 17,000 or so distinct CDR3 sequences listed, 60% are singletons. Germline lookup yields CDR1 DFQATT and CDR2 SNEGSKA (reference sequence). The CDR3 consists of 13 residues. With V trimmed by 1 base and J by 5 bases, 3 bases remained unmatched.

J is TRBJ2-7 and V is TRBV20-1, with 9 bases aligning to TRBD1. The receptor was isolated from a human donor who had recovered from COVID-19. Sequenced sample: CD4+ T cells from blood, cultured in vitro. DNA of the CDR3: TGCAGTGCTAGAGGGGACAGGGAGGACGAGCAGTACTTC. Amino acids: CSARGDREDEQYF.